This passage covers 28 T cell receptor beta chains from one sample sequenced in a study of blood T cell repertoires in COVID-19. Sequencing was performed with immunoSEQ multiplex PCR; in TCRdb, only in-frame clones are kept and a portion is missing. This table holds some 210,000 clones, about 87% found once. Sequencing used PBMCs or T cells enriched from blood (not recorded which). Receptor source: a man aged 18 to 35 with acute COVID-19.

The chain employs TRBV7-8 and TRBJ2-7, with a weak D call TRBD2 (7 bases). Between the trimmed V and J ends, which lost 5 bases and 3 bases, there was a span of 17 bases. CDR3 size: 15 residues. The germline gives CDR1 SGHVS, CDR2 FQNEAQ. This chain's CDR3 is CASSQSAGALYEQYF. The CDR3 DNA sequence: TGTGCCAGCAGCCAAAGCGCGGGGGCCCTCTACGAGCAGTACTTC. Looking up the rest from reference TRBV7-8 and TRBJ2-7 gives the full variable domain: GAGVSQSPRYKVAKRGQDVALRCDPISGHVSLFWYQQALGQGPEFLTYFQNEAQLDKSGLPSDRFFAERPEGSVSTLKIQRTQQEDSAVYLCASSQSAGALYEQYFGPGTRLTVT.

This chain links TRBV14 with TRBJ2-5, with 7 bases that match TRBD2. Germline V gene lookup returns CDR1 SGHDN and CDR2 FVKESK. The ends lost 1 base at V and 2 bases at J; junction bases unmatched: 7. The CDR3 runs 16 residues. The CDR3 loop reads CASSQVGAGLQETQYF. The CDR3, as DNA: TGTGCCAGCAGCCAAGTAGGCGCGGGACTACAAGAGACCCAGTACTTC.

The V and J genes are TRBV5-1 and TRBJ2-6; D is perhaps TRBD2 (5 bases). The CDR3 is 14 amino acids. V shed 3 bases and J shed 4 bases, with 8 bases lying between them. Germline lookup yields CDR1 SGHRS and CDR2 YFSETQ. The CDR3 nucleotides read TGCGCCAGCAGCTCGGGATCCGGGGCCAACGTCCTGACTTTC. It specifies CASSSGSGANVLTF. Full variable domain (outside the CDR3, taken from reference TRBV5-1 and TRBJ2-6): KAGVTQTPRYLIKTRGQQVTLSCSPISGHRSVSWYQQTPGQGLQFLFEYFSETQRNKGNFPGRFSGRQFSNSRSEMNVSTLELGDSALYLCASSSGSGANVLTFGAGSRLTVL.

The chain is built from TRBV7-8 and TRBJ2-7, with TRBD2 as a possible D gene (5 bases). In germline, CDR1 is SGHVS, CDR2 FQNEAQ. V was pared by 7 bases and J by 2 bases, with 9 bases between. There are 12 residues in the CDR3. The CDR3 coding sequence is TGTGCCAGCATCGCCGGGACCTACGAGCAGTACTTC. It yields the protein CASIAGTYEQYF.

DNA of the CDR3: TGTGCCAGCAGTTTAGTTAGTGCCTCGAACACTGAAGCTTTCTTT. Protein: CASSLVSASNTEAFF. The chain joins TRBV28 to TRBJ1-1; the D is unclear. CDR1 is MDHEN, CDR2 SYDVKM, per germline. V lost 2 bases, J lost 1 base, and 11 bases lay in between. The CDR3 consists of 15 residues.

The genes are TRBV5-5 and TRBJ2-7; 12 bases match TRBD1. V shed 3 bases, J shed 4 bases, and the junction held 8 bases outside the gene matches. The CDR3 runs to 16 residues. Germline values: CDR1 SGHKS, CDR2 YYEKEE (reference sequence). The CDR3 region has the DNA TGTGCCAGCAGCTCATACCCGGGACAGGGGGCTTACGAGCAGTACTTC. This encodes CASSSYPGQGAYEQYF.

The CDR3 region is CASSQGGEKLFF. CDR3 coding DNA: TGTGCCAGCAGTCAGGGAGGTGAAAAACTGTTTTTT. This sequence joins TRBV2 and TRBJ1-4, with D maybe TRBD1 (5 bases). V was cut by 5 bases and J by 7 bases, with 8 bases left in between. The germline gives CDR1 SNHLY, CDR2 FYNNEI. The CDR3 is 12 residues long.

The chain is built from TRBV12-5 and TRBJ2-1, with 7 bases matching TRBD2. Germline V lookup: CDR1 LGHNT, CDR2 FRNRAP. CDR3 length equals 16 residues. The ends lost 0 bases at V and 6 bases at J; junction bases unmatched: 8. In DNA, the CDR3 is TGTGCTAGTGGTTTGGTACTGGGCGAGCGGGGCAATGAGCAGTTCTTC. Translated: CASGLVLGERGNEQFF. Full variable domain (rest looked up from reference TRBV12-5 and TRBJ2-1): DARVTQTPRHKVTEMGQEVTMRCQPILGHNTVFWYRQTMMQGLELLAYFRNRAPLDDSGMPKDRFSAEMPDATLATLKIQPSEPRDSAVYFCASGLVLGERGNEQFFGPGTRLTVL.

V usage is TRBV4-1 and J usage is TRBJ2-1; D perhaps matches TRBD2 (5 bases). Germline-derived CDR1 and CDR2 are MGHRA and YSYEKL. The germline V and J ends were trimmed by 0 bases and 4 bases, with 7 bases remaining between them. CDR3 size: 14 residues. The CDR3 loop reads CASSQERRYNEQFF. The DNA for the CDR3 is TGCGCCAGCAGCCAAGAGAGGAGGTACAATGAGCAGTTCTTC.

The genes are TRBV19 and TRBJ1-1; TRBD1 matches 7 bases. There are 13 residues in the CDR3. Per germline, CDR1 LNHDA and CDR2 SQIVND (reference sequence). V trimming: 8 bases; J trimming: 1 base; junction bases outside the gene matches: 4. The CDR3 sequence is CASGAGGNTEAFF. The CDR3 DNA reads as TGTGCCAGTGGCGCAGGGGGGAACACTGAAGCTTTCTTT.

The rearrangement uses TRBV10-3 and TRBJ2-5; 10 bases are shared with TRBD1. The germline CDR1 and CDR2 sequences are ENHRY and SYGVKD. J lost 2 bases, V lost 5 bases, and 8 bases had no gene match. This CDR3 region has 16 residues. This CDR3 reads CAISSTGQGKQETQYF. In DNA form, the CDR3 reads TGTGCCATCAGTAGCACGGGACAGGGGAAGCAAGAGACCCAGTACTTC.

CDR3 amino acids: CASTPRGLSYEQYF. The DNA of the CDR3 is TGTGCCAGCACCCCCAGGGGGCTCTCCTACGAGCAGTACTTC. This chain connects TRBV7-9 to TRBJ2-7; 8 bases map to TRBD1. This CDR3 contains 14 residues. Germline assignment: CDR1 SEHNR and CDR2 FQNEAQ (reference sequence). V was pared by 7 bases and J by 0 bases, with 5 bases of the junction left unmatched. The complete variable domain, with remaining parts taken from reference TRBV7-9 and TRBJ2-7, reads DTGVSQNPRHKITKRGQNVTFRCDPISEHNRLYWYRQTLGQGPEFLTYFQNEAQLEKSRLLSDRFSAERPKGSFSTLEIQRTEQGDSAMYLCASTPRGLSYEQYFGPGTRLTVT.

The chain combines TRBV25-1 with TRBJ2-5, with D tentatively TRBD2 (6 bases). The CDR3 length is 13 residues. V dropped 6 bases and J dropped 5 bases, with 13 bases sitting between them. The germline CDR1 and CDR2 sequences are MGHDK and SYGVNS. The CDR3: CASRGGGEETQYF. For the CDR3, the DNA is TGTGCCAGCAGGGGCGGAGGGGAGGAGACCCAGTACTTC.

V usage is TRBV9 and J usage is TRBJ2-7, with D possibly being TRBD2 (6 bases). There are 14 residues in the CDR3. With 0 bases removed from V and 2 bases from J, the gap between germline ends came to 9 bases. Germline loops: CDR1 SGDLS, CDR2 YYNGEE. The CDR3 loop is CASSVGGTPYEQYF. The CDR3 DNA is TGTGCCAGCAGCGTAGGCGGGACTCCCTACGAGCAGTACTTC.

V usage is TRBV28 and J usage is TRBJ2-5; D perhaps matches TRBD2 (6 bases). Germline V gives CDR1 MDHEN, CDR2 SYDVKM. V shed 2 bases and J shed 4 bases, with 17 bases lying between them. This CDR3 contains 16 residues. DNA of the CDR3: TGTGCCAGCAGTTTAGCCCCGGTAATGGGGGGAGAGACCCAGTACTTC. Protein product: CASSLAPVMGGETQYF.

The rearrangement uses TRBV12-5 and TRBJ2-1; D is perhaps TRBD1 (6 bases). The V end was cut by 6 bases, the J end by 5 bases, with 11 bases between. This CDR3 spans 13 amino acids. Looked up from germline, CDR1 is LGHNT and CDR2 is FRNRAP. This chain's CDR3 is CASGRGQNNEQFF. The CDR3 region has the DNA TGTGCTAGTGGCCGCGGACAGAACAATGAGCAGTTCTTC.

The chain has TRBV5-1 and TRBJ1-1; unclear D gene. V dropped 0 bases and J dropped 1 base, with 10 bases sitting between them. The germline gives CDR1 SGHRS, CDR2 YFSETQ. The CDR3 loop spans 15 amino acids. The CDR3 sequence is CASSLGLTKNTEAFF. The DNA of the CDR3 is TGCGCCAGCAGCTTGGGTCTAACCAAGAACACTGAAGCTTTCTTT.

The chain is built from TRBV19 and TRBJ1-5, with 7 nucleotides matching TRBD1. CDR1 and CDR2 (germline): LNHDA, SQIVND (reference sequence). V shed 4 bases and J 4 bases; nucleotides not matched to a gene: 4. The CDR3 has 14 residues. As DNA, the CDR3 is TGTGCCAGTAGTAGGGGACAGCCAAATCAGCCCCAGCATTTT. Its translation: CASSRGQPNQPQHF.

The gene calls are TRBV28 and TRBJ1-2; 12 positions agree with TRBD1. This CDR3 spans 14 amino acids. V trimming: 4 bases; J trimming: 8 bases; junction bases outside the gene matches: 5. Germline V lookup: CDR1 MDHEN, CDR2 SYDVKM. The CDR3 coding sequence is TGTGCCAGCAGTTCCCCAGGGACAGGGGGCGGCTACACCTTC. Translated: CASSSPGTGGGYTF.

The chain carries TRBV5-1 and TRBJ1-3, with TRBD1 as a possible D gene (5 bases). The CDR3 sequence is 16 residues long. In germline, CDR1 is SGHRS, CDR2 YFSETQ. The V gene lost 0 bases and the J gene lost 1 base, with 11 bases spanning the gap. The CDR3 region is CASSLAGFISGNTIYF. CDR3 DNA: TGCGCCAGCAGCTTGGCAGGGTTTATATCTGGAAACACCATATATTTT.

This chain uses TRBV18 with TRBJ2-7, with D perhaps matching TRBD2 (5 bases). This CDR3 region has 13 residues. V lost 3 bases to trimming and J lost 3 bases, with 9 bases between them. Germline V gene lookup returns CDR1 KGHSH and CDR2 LQKENI. Written as DNA, the CDR3 is TGTGCCAGCTCACCGCCGGGAAACTACGAGCAGTACTTC. Translated, it gives CASSPPGNYEQYF.

The genes are TRBV5-6 and TRBJ2-7, with D possibly being TRBD1 (5 bases). This CDR3 has 13 residues. The V end was cut by 4 bases, the J end by 3 bases, with 11 bases between. Germline values: CDR1 SGHDT, CDR2 YYEEEE. CDR3 sequence (DNA): TGTGCCAGCAGCACAACAGGATACTACGAGCAGTACTTC. Encoded protein: CASSTTGYYEQYF.

This clone has more than one count but fewer than ten. The chain combines TRBV2 with TRBJ1-2; 9 nucleotides agree with TRBD1. The trim removed 6 bases at V and 2 bases at J, leaving 7 bases unmatched. The CDR3 covers 15 residues. Germline V gene lookup returns CDR1 SNHLY and CDR2 FYNNEI. CDR3 residues: CASRLTGGANYGYTF. The CDR3 DNA follows: TGTGCCAGCAGGCTTACAGGGGGCGCGAACTATGGCTACACCTTC.

This chain links TRBV4-1 with TRBJ2-3, with 9 bases that match TRBD2. Per germline, CDR1 MGHRA and CDR2 YSYEKL. This CDR3 is 15 amino acids long. The V and J ends lost 0 bases and 9 bases, in that order; junction bases with no gene match: 7. The CDR3 bases are TGCGCCAGCAGCCAAGAAGTCATAGCGGGAGTGACGCAGTATTTT. This gives the protein CASSQEVIAGVTQYF.

The gene calls are TRBV5-1 and TRBJ2-3; 10 bases line up with TRBD2. The CDR3 consists of 18 residues. With 3 bases clipped from V and 7 bases from J, the junction kept 17 bases outside the gene matches. CDR1 and CDR2 (germline): SGHRS, YFSETQ. The CDR3 loop reads CASSWAASSGRAGNTQYF. The CDR3 nucleotides read TGCGCCAGCAGCTGGGCCGCATCCAGCGGGAGGGCCGGAAATACGCAGTATTTT.

For this clone: An end of the junction does not agree with germline; a read error may underlie this. The V and J genes are TRBV27 and TRBJ2-3; D gene unclear. Looked up from germline, CDR1 is MNHEY and CDR2 is SMNVEV (reference sequence). The length of the CDR3 is 12 residues. The CDR3 DNA reads TGTGCCAGCAGTCCCACGCCAGAAACGCAGTATTTT. It is translated as CASSPTPETQYF.

This chain connects TRBV7-3 to TRBJ1-6; 7 bases match TRBD1. The CDR3 has 14 amino acids. Germline trimming cut 2 bases from V and 6 bases from J; bases unmatched to any gene: 1. Germline CDR1 SGHTA, CDR2 FQGTGA. The CDR3 DNA follows: TGTGCCAGCAGCTTATCAGGGGGTAATTCACCCCTCCACTTT. Its translation: CASSLSGGNSPLHF.

On this clone itself: The sample contains more than one DNA sequence encoding this CDR3. The rearrangement links TRBV18 to TRBJ1-6; 7 bases agree with TRBD1. The CDR3 is 16 amino acids. V lost 3 bases, J lost 7 bases, and 9 bases stayed unmatched. The germline V gene encodes CDR1 KGHSH and CDR2 LQKENI. CDR3 nucleotide sequence: TGTGCCAGCTCACCCCCGGCGGGACAGACAAATTCACCCCTCCACTTT. Its translation: CASSPPAGQTNSPLHF.